The entry below describes one TCR beta chain. Its target is not known. This sample's treatment: some 20 received Ad26.COV2.S at low or high dose, single or two shots; 5 received placebo; per-sample allocation not given. Material that was analyzed had been drawn on day 63 after the first vaccine or placebo injection. The CDR3 is made up of 14 amino acids. In germline, CDR1 is SEHNR, CDR2 FQNEAQ (reference sequence). V shed 5 bases and J 10 bases; nucleotides not matched to a gene: 8. The data belong to a study of Ad26.COV2.S vaccination and SARS-CoV-2 variants. Study-wide findings and caveats: Spike-specific TCR breadth in vaccine recipients exceeded that seen in placebo recipients.

Repertoires were generated with immunoSEQ multiplex PCR, while TCRdb's copy carries only in-frame clones and drops some. In the table there are some 520,000 clones, around 88% of which are singletons. The rearrangement joins TRBV7-9 to TRBJ1-6, with 7 bases matching TRBD1. This receptor was identified in a person between 18 and 65 years old who received the Ad26.COV2.S COVID-19 vaccine or a placebo. This material consisted of peripheral blood, taken in a trial of Ad26.COV2.S vaccine versus placebo. In DNA form, the CDR3 reads TGTGCCAGCAGCCGGGACAGCCAAGGGTCACCCCTCCACTTT. As protein: CASSRDSQGSPLHF.